This TCR beta chain comes out of a study of cytomegalovirus exposure and HLA in healthy donors (dated 2017 in TCRdb). For the study in its entirety: The 666 repertoires of the first cohort and the roughly 120 validation repertoires were produced on the same platform, according to a later analysis. To predict cytomegalovirus infection status, the study brought together high-throughput TCR immunosequencing, statistical association of individual TCRs with disease status, and machine learning. The study aimed to test whether signatures of past pathogen exposure could be identified by cataloging public T cell receptors. A separate validation cohort of roughly 110 different subjects was used in addition to the roughly 670-subject first cohort. General study outcomes and caveats: While some public TCRs were present in many individuals, most TCR sequences turned up only very rarely across donors. The validation cohort had no HLA typing available for a later analysis, so co-occurrence within that cohort was assessed over all 120 or so repertoires. A later analysis found that TCRs clustered in the first cohort also tended to co-occur in the roughly 110 validation repertoires, with approximately 93% of cluster scores above 0. In vitro tests confirmed that a few of the cytomegalovirus-associated TCR beta chains recognize cytomegalovirus antigens. The classifier was reported to diagnose cytomegalovirus status with high specificity and sensitivity in both the original cohort and the validation cohort. The study gave a list of some 150 TCR beta chains associated with cytomegalovirus. According to the authors, the approach could potentially be generalized to other disease states and immunological phenotypes.

The donors were included in the validation cohort of some 120 subjects, a group kept apart from the roughly 700-subject first cohort. V is reduced by 1 base and J by 2 bases, leaving a spacing of 12 bases between them. Taken from the germline V gene, the CDR1 and CDR2 loops are SGHDN and FVKESK. The CDR3 goes from the cysteine to the phenylalanine over 16 residues. Kept here is only the CDR3 DNA, which spans 48 bases and is read in frame from base 1. The receptor library was made with the immunoSEQ multiplex PCR assay. The study's processing was this. To diagnose cytomegalovirus status from the catalog of TCR beta chain sequences, a statistical classification framework was built. The table was pulled from immuneACCESS by TCRdb, which kept in-frame rearrangements only. Such tables lose some clones; where checked, under half of the loss comes from unresolved V genes, and the rest has no known cause. The V and J calls and clone size were taken over from that table, and D and trimming were inferred from the DNA. Present in this sample are more than 110,000 clones, over 90% of which were seen just once. Of the sample, 1.8% falls within the top ten clones.

A remark on this clone: Its target antigen remains unknown. Per-base quality was not reported, and no clone a single base away is much larger than it.

The chain couples TRBV14 to TRBJ2-1; the D gene is possibly TRBD1, with 6 bases matching. The specimen was PBMCs. The receptor comes from a man aged 18 to 29 in good health and CMV-seropositive. The sequenced DNA: TGTGCCAGCAGCCAAGGCACAGGGCCTCCCTACAATGAGCAGTTCTTC. Its coded protein is CASSQGTGPPYNEQFF.